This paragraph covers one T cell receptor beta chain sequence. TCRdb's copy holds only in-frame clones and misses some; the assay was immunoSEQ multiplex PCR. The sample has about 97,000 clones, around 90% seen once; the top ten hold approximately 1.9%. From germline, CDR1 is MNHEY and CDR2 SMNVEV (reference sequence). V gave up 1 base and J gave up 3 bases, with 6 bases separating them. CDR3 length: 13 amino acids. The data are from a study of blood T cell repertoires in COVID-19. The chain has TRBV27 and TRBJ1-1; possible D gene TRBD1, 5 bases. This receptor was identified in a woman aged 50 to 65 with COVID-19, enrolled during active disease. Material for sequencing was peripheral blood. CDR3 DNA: TGTGCCAGCAGTTTATGGGGCGACACTGAAGCTTTCTTT. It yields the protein CASSLWGDTEAFF.